The rows below give T cell receptor beta chains drawn from one sample of a study of blood T cell repertoires in COVID-19. TCRdb's copy holds only in-frame clones and misses some; the assay was immunoSEQ multiplex PCR. The sample yields about 70,000 clones, 78% seen once. Sequencing was done on a sample of peripheral blood. Source of these receptors: a human donor in a cohort sampled during active COVID-19. CDR3s include the opening cysteine and the closing phenylalanine or tryptophan. The D gene is left open where the match is weak.

D,J,V,CDR3
NA,TRBJ2-6,TRBV5-1,CASSLMAGTLSGANVLTF
NA,TRBJ1-1,TRBV11-2,CASSLGQVVNTEAFF
TRBD2,TRBJ2-5,TRBV29-1,CSVELPGLAVETQYF
TRBD1,TRBJ1-4,TRBV30,CAWSGGQGDEKLFF
NA,TRBJ2-7,TRBV19,CASNQPGLSYEQYF
TRBD2,TRBJ2-7,TRBV10-2,CASSELTSGPSYEQYF
NA,TRBJ1-1,TRBV5-8,CASSLITGTTEAFF
TRBD1,TRBJ1-1,TRBV2,CASRMTGGITEAFF
TRBD2,TRBJ2-2,TRBV19,CASSILINREGLGTGELFF
NA,TRBJ1-5,TRBV28,CASSSGVSVSNQPQHF
NA,TRBJ1-6,TRBV18,CASSPRQQDSNSPLHF
NA,TRBJ2-1,TRBV6-1,CASSEAPGGEFYEQFF
NA,TRBJ2-3,TRBV6-2/TRBV6-3,CASSPDRPGVTDTQYF
NA,TRBJ1-1,TRBV30,CAWSVGGFSEAFF
TRBD2,TRBJ2-2,TRBV27,CASSPGTSGRGTGELFF
NA,TRBJ1-2,TRBV5-1,CASSPPGLYGYTF
NA,TRBJ1-5,TRBV6-2/TRBV6-3,CASSGRNLLGNQPQHF
NA,TRBJ1-1,TRBV2,CASSLGQSREAFF
TRBD2,TRBJ2-6,TRBV29-1,CSVLLLAGGPGANVLTF
TRBD2,TRBJ2-7,TRBV11-2,CASSFASGYEQYF
TRBD1,TRBJ1-4,TRBV18,CASSQGTGGGEKLFF
NA,TRBJ2-5,TRBV6-5,CASSTVGSQETQYF
NA,TRBJ1-5,TRBV19,CASSLNSNQPQHF
NA,TRBJ1-1,TRBV5-1,CASSLEGRAEAFF
NA,TRBJ1-6,TRBV10-3,CAISESGAGFGSYNSPLHF
NA,TRBJ2-3,TRBV7-9,CASSPSTDTQYF
TRBD1,TRBJ1-5,TRBV18,CASSPFTGGSNQPQHF